Presented here are 13 T cell receptor beta chains from one specimen sequenced in a study of CD8+ T cells in alopecia areata. cDNA prepared by RNA extraction and subsequent reverse transcription served as the template for sequencing. The data were produced by immunoSEQ multiplex PCR, yet TCRdb's version contains in-frame clones alone and is incomplete. The repertoire holds about 130,000 clones, around 49% seen once, with approximately 18% in the top ten. The specimen was CD8+ T cells sorted from blood, collected at week 0. Source of these receptors: a human donor with alopecia areata.

The CDR3 coding sequence is TGTGCCATCAGTGATCGACAGATTAATGAAAAACTGTTTTTT. It yields the protein CAISDRQINEKLFF. The chain uses TRBV10-3 and TRBJ1-4; the D gene is possibly TRBD1 (5 bases). This CDR3 region has 14 residues. Between the trimmed V and J ends, which lost 3 bases and 4 bases, there was a span of 9 bases. Germline V gene data show CDR1 as ENHRY and CDR2 as SYGVKD.

This chain connects TRBV27 to TRBJ2-1; TRBD1 aligns across 7 bases. The V gene end was trimmed by 6 bases and the J gene end by 2 bases; junction bases not matched to a gene: 7. This CDR3 region has 15 residues. The V gene's germline CDR1 is MNHEY and CDR2 SMNVEV (reference sequence). The chain's CDR3 is CASRATTGPYNEQFF. CDR3 DNA: TGTGCCAGCAGGGCAACGACAGGGCCCTACAATGAGCAGTTCTTC.

The V and J genes are TRBV6-6 and TRBJ1-5; no clear D gene. Germline CDR1 MNHNY, CDR2 SVGAGI (reference sequence). The CDR3 totals 15 residues. Trimming removed 2 bases at V and 3 bases at J, with 11 bases between. CDR3 sequence: CASSYEGNVNQPQHF. CDR3 in DNA: TGTGCCAGCAGTTACGAAGGTAATGTCAATCAGCCCCAGCATTTT.

This chain connects TRBV29-1 to TRBJ2-5; D could derive from TRBD1 or TRBD2 (6 bases each). CDR1 and CDR2 (germline): SQVTM, ANQGSEA. Trimming pared 0 bases from V and 5 bases from J, leaving 19 bases between. This CDR3 is built from 16 residues. CDR3: CSVEDLRGPPPETQYF. CDR3 nucleotides: TGCAGCGTTGAAGATCTACGGGGGCCGCCCCCTGAGACCCAGTACTTC.

This clone was counted once. One end of the junction is discordant with germline, which a read error may explain. Other DNA sequences from this sample encode an identical CDR3 as well. The chain employs TRBV30 and TRBJ2-7; possible D gene TRBD2, 6 bases. Germline-derived CDR1 and CDR2 are GTSNPN and SVGIG (reference sequence). The CDR3 runs to 13 residues. CDR3 bases: TGTGCCTGGGAAACGGGGGAGTCCTACGAGCAATACTTC. Translated, it gives CAWETGESYEQYF.

The rearrangement links TRBV29-1 to TRBJ1-6; D remains unclear. With 4 bases removed from V and 8 bases from J, the gap between germline ends came to 3 bases. Germline CDR1 is SQVTM and CDR2 is ANQGSEA. The CDR3 has 10 residues. This chain's CDR3 is CSVGYSPLHF. CDR3 coding DNA: TGCAGCGTTGGGTATTCACCCCTCCACTTT.

The V and J genes are TRBV30 and TRBJ1-1; D might be TRBD1 (5 bases). V lost 0 bases and J 1 base, leaving 9 bases between the germline ends. CDR3 size: 14 residues. Germline-derived CDR1 and CDR2 are GTSNPN and SVGIG (reference sequence). This CDR3 reads CAWSVDSTNTEAFF. CDR3 nucleotide sequence: TGTGCCTGGAGTGTAGACAGCACGAACACTGAAGCTTTCTTT.

This chain connects TRBV11-2 to TRBJ2-7; D is unclear. Germline V gives CDR1 SGHAT, CDR2 FQNNGV. V dropped 5 bases and J dropped 9 bases, with 20 bases sitting between them. The CDR3 runs 14 residues. The CDR3 sequence is CASSPPVGRNLQYF. DNA for the CDR3: TGTGCCAGCAGCCCCCCTGTAGGCCGGAACCTGCAGTACTTC.

The chain links TRBV9 to TRBJ2-3; D remains unclear. Germline V gene data show CDR1 as SGDLS and CDR2 as YYNGEE. Trimming took off 4 bases at V and 8 bases at J, with 11 bases between the two ends. The CDR3 loop spans 12 amino acids. In DNA, the CDR3 is TGTGCCAGCAGCAAACTATCGGGTACGCAGTATTTT. Encoded protein: CASSKLSGTQYF. The variable domain in full, completed from reference TRBV9 and TRBJ2-3, reads DSGVTQTPKHLITATGQRVTLRCSPRSGDLSVYWYQQSLDQGLQFLIQYYNGEERAKGNILERFSAQQFPDLHSELNLSSLELGDSALYFCASSKLSGTQYFGPGTRLTVL.

CDR3 coding DNA: TGCGCCAGCAGTGAGTCGACAGGGCAAACCTTC. It codes for CASSESTGQTF. The chain couples TRBV10-2 to TRBJ1-2, with 7 bases fitting TRBD1. CDR3 length equals 11 residues. Germline V gene sequence: CDR1 WSHSY, CDR2 SAAADI. Losses at the gene ends were 0 bases for V and 14 bases for J; bases not matched to a gene: 3.

The chain links TRBV13 to TRBJ1-1; no clear D. CDR1 and CDR2 (germline): PRHDT, FYEKMQ (reference sequence). Trimming removed 0 bases at V and 1 base at J, with 6 bases between. The CDR3 has 14 residues. The CDR3 nucleotides read TGTGCCAGCAGCTTAGGCGCAGGGAACACTGAAGCTTTCTTT. Translation: CASSLGAGNTEAFF.

The sample holds a few counts of this clone. The chain combines TRBV6-5 with TRBJ1-6, with a possible D match to TRBD1 (5 bases). Per the germline V gene, CDR1 is MNHEY and CDR2 is SVGAGI. V was pared by 5 bases and J by 8 bases, with 10 bases between. This CDR3 has 13 amino acids. The CDR3 region is CASSEAGHSPLHF. Here the CDR3 DNA reads TGTGCCAGCAGTGAAGCGGGACATTCACCCCTCCACTTT.

The rearrangement uses TRBV2 and TRBJ1-2, with D hard to call. In germline, CDR1 is SNHLY, CDR2 FYNNEI. The CDR3 totals 13 residues. V was trimmed by 7 bases and J by 0 bases, leaving 9 bases between them. The CDR3 coding sequence is TGTGCCAGCAACGACACCCCTAACTATGGCTACACCTTC. It specifies CASNDTPNYGYTF.